This T cell receptor (beta chain) comes out of a study of neoadjuvant anti-PD-1 for oral cavity cancer. This table comes from immunoSEQ multiplex PCR, and its TCRdb copy is limited to in-frame clones, with some not included. Counted here are about 5,700 clones, about three fifths occurring once; the ten biggest clones make up approximately 7.9%. The CDR3 is made up of 14 amino acids. Trimming removed 3 bases from V and 3 bases from J, with 8 bases in between. Germline CDR1 reads SGHVS; CDR2 reads FNYEAQ. The material was tumor tissue, obtained before nivolumab (anti-PD-1) treatment. The chain employs TRBV7-6 and TRBJ1-4, with D possibly being TRBD1 (5 bases). The clonotype was recovered from a person aged 40 to 85 with oral cavity squamous cell carcinoma. The CDR3 DNA is TGTGCCAGCAGCTTTTCGGGGGCTAATGAAAAACTGTTTTTT. Its translation is CASSFSGANEKLFF.